Below are 24 T cell receptor beta chains sequenced from a single sample in a study of blood T cell repertoires in COVID-19. TCRdb's copy holds only in-frame clones and misses some; the assay was immunoSEQ multiplex PCR. The sample holds a few hundred thousand clones, around 90% seen once. The material sequenced was PBMCs or T cells enriched from blood (not recorded which). The origin of the receptors is a woman in her forties or fifties who had recovered from COVID-19.

The chain has TRBV5-4 and TRBJ1-1; no reliable D call. Trimming pared 7 bases from V and 1 base from J, leaving 11 bases between. Looked up from germline, CDR1 is SGHNT and CDR2 is YYREEE (reference sequence). This CDR3 contains 13 residues. CDR3 nucleotides: TGTGCCAGCTCGCGGGGTTGGAACACTGAAGCTTTCTTT. This codes for CASSRGWNTEAFF.

The chain uses TRBV7-2 and TRBJ2-1; 7 nucleotides align to TRBD2. CDR3 length equals 12 residues. Unmatched junction bases numbered 5, after V lost 3 bases and J lost 12 bases. CDR1 is SGHTA, CDR2 FQGNSA, per germline. CDR3 sequence: CASSLSGAMQFF. The CDR3 nucleotides read TGTGCCAGCAGCTTGAGCGGGGCCATGCAGTTCTTC.

The chain combines TRBV28 with TRBJ2-5, with 8 positions matching TRBD2. This CDR3 region has 14 residues. J gave up 2 bases and V 6 bases, and 5 bases lay outside the gene matches. The germline V gene has CDR1 MDHEN and CDR2 SYDVKM. CDR3 sequence: CASRAPSGQETQYF. The CDR3 DNA follows: TGTGCCAGCAGAGCCCCTAGCGGGCAAGAGACCCAGTACTTC.

J is TRBJ2-2 and V is TRBV7-3; D might be TRBD2 (5 bases). In germline, CDR1 is SGHTA, CDR2 FQGTGA. Trimming took 7 bases from V and 1 from J, leaving 16 bases between them. The CDR3 loop spans 16 amino acids. The CDR3 spells CASTPVGGRNTGELFF. CDR3 sequence (DNA): TGTGCCAGCACCCCCGTAGGAGGTCGGAACACCGGGGAGCTGTTTTTT.

V usage is TRBV15 and J usage is TRBJ2-5; TRBD1 agrees at 8 bases. Germline CDR1 and CDR2: LNHNV and YYDKDF (reference sequence). CDR3 length equals 15 residues. V shed 5 bases and J 2 bases; nucleotides not matched to a gene: 7. CDR3 nucleotides: TGTGCCACCAGCCAAGACAGGGGAACGCAAGAGACCCAGTACTTC. It specifies CATSQDRGTQETQYF. The full variable domain, with the rest looked up from reference TRBV15 and TRBJ2-5, is DAMVIQNPRYQVTQFGKPVTLSCSQTLNHNVMYWYQQKSSQAPKLLFHYYDKDFNNEADTPDNFQSRRPNTSFCFLDIRSPGLGDTAMYLCATSQDRGTQETQYFGPGTRLLVL.

The CDR3 loop reads CASSISSVNNEQFF. CDR3 nucleotide sequence: TGTGCCAGTAGTATTTCTAGCGTCAACAATGAGCAGTTCTTC. The genes are TRBV19 and TRBJ2-1; possibly TRBD2 for D (6 bases). This CDR3 region has 14 residues. Trimming cost V 3 bases and J 5 bases, with 11 bases left between them. Germline V lookup: CDR1 LNHDA, CDR2 SQIVND (reference sequence).

The chain is built from TRBV6-2 or TRBV6-3 and TRBJ1-5, with no clear D. The CDR3 has 14 amino acids. Germline CDR1 MNHEY, CDR2 SVGEGT. V shed 6 bases and J shed 5 bases, with 14 bases lying between them. This CDR3 reads CASSRPAGHQPQHF. For the CDR3, the DNA is TGTGCCAGCAGCCGCCCAGCTGGGCATCAGCCCCAGCATTTT.

This chain's CDR3 is CASSYSNEGFNQPQHF. The CDR3 nucleotides read TGTGCCAGCAGTTACTCGAATGAGGGATTCAATCAGCCCCAGCATTTT. V is TRBV6-2 or TRBV6-3 and J is TRBJ1-5, with D unresolved. Germline V gene data show CDR1 as MNHEY and CDR2 as SVGEGT. CDR3 length: 16 amino acids. Trimming removed 0 bases from V and 3 bases from J, with 12 bases in between.

CDR3 sequence: CASSSGQSQPPYGYTF. CDR3 bases: TGTGCCAGCAGTTCGGGACAGTCTCAGCCCCCATATGGCTACACCTTC. This sequence joins TRBV28 and TRBJ1-2; 7 nucleotides agree with TRBD1. Trimming removed 4 bases from V and 5 bases from J; junction bases left unmatched: 13. The CDR3 runs to 16 residues. Per the germline V gene, CDR1 is MDHEN and CDR2 is SYDVKM.

The chain joins TRBV27 to TRBJ1-5; the D gene is possibly TRBD1 (5 bases). CDR3 size: 13 residues. Trimming took 7 bases from V and 5 from J, leaving 12 bases between them. CDR1 is MNHEY, CDR2 SMNVEV, per germline (reference sequence). CDR3 DNA sequence: TGTGCCAGCACCAGGGCCCCAGATCAGCCCCAGCATTTT. Translated, it gives CASTRAPDQPQHF.

V gene TRBV7-2 combines with J gene TRBJ1-1; 7 bases are shared with TRBD1. J was trimmed by 5 bases and V by 5 bases; bases with no gene match: 20. Germline CDR1 reads SGHTA; CDR2 reads FQGNSA. The CDR3 spans 18 residues. CDR3 sequence: CASSPPSKGALGRTEAFF. The CDR3 DNA reads TGTGCCAGCAGCCCCCCAAGTAAGGGGGCTCTCGGTAGGACTGAAGCTTTCTTT.

The gene calls are TRBV4-1 and TRBJ1-1; D might be TRBD1 (5 bases). Trimming took off 5 bases at V and 1 base at J, with 11 bases between the two ends. The germline V gene has CDR1 MGHRA and CDR2 YSYEKL. The CDR3 is 14 residues long. The CDR3 DNA is TGCGCCAGCAGCTACGCCAGGGAGAACACTGAAGCTTTCTTT. It translates to CASSYARENTEAFF.

The rearrangement links TRBV20-1 to TRBJ1-3; D ambiguous. V dropped 5 bases and J dropped 4 bases, with 6 bases sitting between them. Germline V gives CDR1 DFQATT, CDR2 SNEGSKA (reference sequence). This CDR3 has 11 amino acids. CDR3 residues: CSAGLGNTIYF. In DNA, the CDR3 is TGCAGTGCTGGGCTCGGAAACACCATATATTTT.

The rearrangement uses TRBV25-1 and TRBJ2-2; the match to TRBD1 covers 7 bases. This CDR3 contains 15 residues. The V gene's germline CDR1 is MGHDK and CDR2 SYGVNS. Trimming cost V 7 bases and J 0 bases; bases outside gene matches: 5. The CDR3 sequence is CASTNRGANTGELFF. The CDR3 DNA reads as TGTGCCAGCACAAACAGGGGTGCGAACACCGGGGAGCTGTTTTTT.

V is TRBV2 and J is TRBJ2-1, with D unclear. Per germline, CDR1 SNHLY and CDR2 FYNNEI. This CDR3 spans 13 amino acids. V dropped 8 bases and J dropped 8 bases, with 16 bases sitting between them. The CDR3 is CASGLDLEHEQFF. The CDR3 bases are TGTGCCAGCGGCCTAGACTTGGAACATGAGCAGTTCTTC.

This clone was seen more than once but under ten times. The chain is built from TRBV18 and TRBJ2-1, with TRBD2 matching over 7 bases. Trimming removed 4 bases from V and 6 bases from J; junction bases left unmatched: 12. The CDR3 is 16 amino acids. Germline V gives CDR1 KGHSH, CDR2 LQKENI. CDR3 coding DNA: TGTGCCAGCTCACAAACCGGAGCGGGGATGGTCAATGAGCAGTTCTTC. Residues: CASSQTGAGMVNEQFF. Supplemented by reference TRBV18 and TRBJ2-1, the full variable domain reads NAGVMQNPRHLVRRRGQEARLRCSPMKGHSHVYWYRQLPEEGLKFMVYLQKENIIDESGMPKERFSAEFPKEGPSILRIQQVVRGDSAAYFCASSQTGAGMVNEQFFGPGTRLTVL.

The J gene is TRBJ2-6, the V gene TRBV11-1, with a possible D match to TRBD2 (6 bases). V lost 3 bases and J 1 base, leaving 7 bases between the germline ends. This CDR3 is built from 15 residues. Germline V gene sequence: CDR1 SGHAT, CDR2 FQDESV (reference sequence). DNA for the CDR3: TGTGCCAGCAGCTTCGGAGGGTCTGGGGCCAACGTCCTGACTTTC. Its protein product is CASSFGGSGANVLTF.

J is TRBJ2-3 and V is TRBV28; 9 bases map to TRBD1. The germline V gene encodes CDR1 MDHEN and CDR2 SYDVKM. CDR3 length: 16 amino acids. V shed 7 bases and J 1 base; nucleotides not matched to a gene: 9. The CDR3 loop is CASTEQGALGTDTQYF. The CDR3 region has the DNA TGTGCCAGCACGGAACAGGGGGCGCTGGGCACAGATACGCAGTATTTT.

J is TRBJ2-7 and V is TRBV5-4; TRBD1 matches 8 bases. Trimming cost V 4 bases and J 3 bases; bases outside gene matches: 18. This CDR3 region has 18 residues. Germline V gene sequence: CDR1 SGHNT, CDR2 YYREEE (reference sequence). The CDR3 here is CASSPNANSGQDDYEQYF. The CDR3 DNA sequence: TGTGCCAGCAGCCCAAATGCAAACTCGGGACAGGATGACTACGAGCAGTACTTC.

The chain employs TRBV9 and TRBJ2-1; TRBD2 aligns across 8 bases. CDR3 length: 15 residues. Germline CDR1 and CDR2: SGDLS and YYNGEE. J gave up 10 bases and V 0 bases, and 9 bases lay outside the gene matches. CDR3 nucleotides: TGTGCCAGCAGCGTAGTGTCGGGAGGGCCAGGAGAGCAGTTCTTC. Amino acid sequence: CASSVVSGGPGEQFF. The variable domain in full, completed from reference TRBV9 and TRBJ2-1, reads DSGVTQTPKHLITATGQRVTLRCSPRSGDLSVYWYQQSLDQGLQFLIQYYNGEERAKGNILERFSAQQFPDLHSELNLSSLELGDSALYFCASSVVSGGPGEQFFGPGTRLTVL.

This clone was counted once. The chain carries TRBV28 and TRBJ1-2, with a weak D call TRBD1 (6 bases). Germline-derived CDR1 and CDR2 are MDHEN and SYDVKM. V lost 3 bases and J 5 bases, leaving 13 bases between the germline ends. The CDR3 is made up of 14 amino acids. CDR3 region: CASSLWQGSYGYTF. In DNA form, the CDR3 reads TGTGCCAGCAGTTTGTGGCAGGGGTCTTATGGCTACACCTTC.

Only one count was recorded for this clone. The J gene is TRBJ1-2, the V gene TRBV19, with TRBD1 matching 8 bases. After removal of 2 bases from V and 2 bases from J, the junction contained 4 bases not matched to a gene. The CDR3 runs to 15 residues. CDR1 LNHDA and CDR2 SQIVND come from the germline V gene (reference sequence). The CDR3 nucleotides are TGTGCCAGTAGTATACAGGGGGCGGAGAACTATGGCTACACCTTC. Protein product: CASSIQGAENYGYTF.

The rearrangement joins TRBV18 to TRBJ1-1; the D gene is possibly TRBD1 (5 bases). The V and J ends lost 0 bases and 4 bases respectively, with 12 bases between them. The CDR3 sequence is 15 residues long. Germline loops: CDR1 KGHSH, CDR2 LQKENI. The CDR3 spells CASSPPQGTGTEAFF. CDR3 bases: TGTGCCAGCTCACCACCTCAGGGAACAGGCACTGAAGCTTTCTTT.

The V call is TRBV6-2 or TRBV6-3, the J call TRBJ2-7; the match to TRBD2 covers 7 bases. The V gene end was trimmed by 5 bases and the J gene end by 3 bases; junction bases not matched to a gene: 13. The CDR3 is 16 amino acids. Per germline, CDR1 MNHEY and CDR2 SVGEGT. CDR3 DNA sequence: TGTGCCAGCAGTCCAATCCGGACGCGGGAGTTCTACGAGCAGTACTTC. This codes for CASSPIRTREFYEQYF.